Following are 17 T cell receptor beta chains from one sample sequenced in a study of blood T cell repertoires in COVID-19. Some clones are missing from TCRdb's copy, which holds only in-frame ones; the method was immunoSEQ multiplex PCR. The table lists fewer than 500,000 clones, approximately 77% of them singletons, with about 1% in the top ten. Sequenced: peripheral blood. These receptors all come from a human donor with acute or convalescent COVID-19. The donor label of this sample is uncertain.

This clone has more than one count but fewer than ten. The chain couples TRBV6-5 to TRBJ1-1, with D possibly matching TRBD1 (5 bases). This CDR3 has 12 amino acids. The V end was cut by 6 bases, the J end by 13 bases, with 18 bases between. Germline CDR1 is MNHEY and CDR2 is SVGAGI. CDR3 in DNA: TGTGCCAGCAGCCGCCCAGGGTTTGTGAGTTTCTTT. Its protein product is CASSRPGFVSFF.

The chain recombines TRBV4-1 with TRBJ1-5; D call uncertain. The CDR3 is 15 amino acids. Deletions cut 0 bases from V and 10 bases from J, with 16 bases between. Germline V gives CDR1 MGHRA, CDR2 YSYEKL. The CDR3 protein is CASSQEHTGSLPQHF. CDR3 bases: TGCGCCAGCAGCCAAGAACATACGGGTAGTTTACCCCAGCATTTT.

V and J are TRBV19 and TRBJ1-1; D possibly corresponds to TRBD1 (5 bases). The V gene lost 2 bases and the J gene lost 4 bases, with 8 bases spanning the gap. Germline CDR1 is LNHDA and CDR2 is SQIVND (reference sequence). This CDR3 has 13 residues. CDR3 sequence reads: CASSIWGTTEAFF. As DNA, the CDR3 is TGTGCCAGTAGTATATGGGGCACCACTGAAGCTTTCTTT.

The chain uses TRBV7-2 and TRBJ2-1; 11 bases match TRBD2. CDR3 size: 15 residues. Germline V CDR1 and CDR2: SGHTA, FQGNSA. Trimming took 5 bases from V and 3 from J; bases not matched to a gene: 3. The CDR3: CASSLSGGVYNEQFF. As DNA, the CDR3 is TGTGCCAGCAGCCTTAGCGGGGGGGTCTACAATGAGCAGTTCTTC.

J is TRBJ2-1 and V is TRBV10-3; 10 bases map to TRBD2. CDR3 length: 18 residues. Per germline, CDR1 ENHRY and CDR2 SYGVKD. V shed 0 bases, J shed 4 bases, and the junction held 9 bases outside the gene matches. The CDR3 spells CAISESRVAGGLYNEQFF. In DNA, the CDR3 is TGTGCCATCAGTGAGTCGAGGGTAGCGGGGGGTTTGTACAATGAGCAGTTCTTC.

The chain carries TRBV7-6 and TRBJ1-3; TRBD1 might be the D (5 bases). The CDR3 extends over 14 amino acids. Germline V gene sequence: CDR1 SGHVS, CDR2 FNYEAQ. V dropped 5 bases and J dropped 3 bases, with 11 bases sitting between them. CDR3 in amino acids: CASSQGTFGNTIYF. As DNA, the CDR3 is TGTGCCAGCAGCCAAGGGACTTTTGGAAACACCATATATTTT.

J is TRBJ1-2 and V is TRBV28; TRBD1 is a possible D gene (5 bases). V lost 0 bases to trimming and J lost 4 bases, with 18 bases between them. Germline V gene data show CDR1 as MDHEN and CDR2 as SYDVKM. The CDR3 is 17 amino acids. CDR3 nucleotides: TGTGCCAGCAGTTTATGGGAAGGAAGGGGCGCCGGCTATGGCTACACCTTC. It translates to CASSLWEGRGAGYGYTF.

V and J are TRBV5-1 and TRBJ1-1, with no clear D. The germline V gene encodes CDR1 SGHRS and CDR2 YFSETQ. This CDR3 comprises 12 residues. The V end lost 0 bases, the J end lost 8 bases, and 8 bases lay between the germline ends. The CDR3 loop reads CASSLGGEEAFF. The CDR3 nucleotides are TGCGCCAGCAGCTTGGGCGGAGAAGAAGCTTTCTTT.

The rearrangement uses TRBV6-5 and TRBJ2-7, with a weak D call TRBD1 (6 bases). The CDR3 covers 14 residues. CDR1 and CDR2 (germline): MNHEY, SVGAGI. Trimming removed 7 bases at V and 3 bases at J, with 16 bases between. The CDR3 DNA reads TGTGCCAGCACCCGTGGGGGCAGGGGCTACGAGCAGTACTTC. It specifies CASTRGGRGYEQYF.

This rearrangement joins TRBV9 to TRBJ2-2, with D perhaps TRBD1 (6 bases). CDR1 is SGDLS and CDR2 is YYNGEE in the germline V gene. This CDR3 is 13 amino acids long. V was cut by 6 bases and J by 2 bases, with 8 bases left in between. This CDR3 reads CASNRENTGELFF. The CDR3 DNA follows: TGTGCCAGCAACAGGGAAAACACCGGGGAGCTGTTTTTT.

The CDR3 reads CASSLLGRGRRTEAFF. CDR3 DNA: TGCGCCAGCAGCTTGTTGGGGAGGGGCAGAAGGACTGAAGCTTTCTTT. This chain uses TRBV5-1 with TRBJ1-1, with D possibly TRBD1 on 5 matching bases. Germline V gene data show CDR1 as SGHRS and CDR2 as YFSETQ. This CDR3 region has 16 residues. Between the trimmed V and J ends, which lost 1 base and 5 bases, there was a span of 18 bases.

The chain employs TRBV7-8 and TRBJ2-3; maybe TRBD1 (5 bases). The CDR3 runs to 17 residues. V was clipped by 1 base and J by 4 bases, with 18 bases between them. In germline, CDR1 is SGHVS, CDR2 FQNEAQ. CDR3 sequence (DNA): TGTGCCAGCAGCTTAGTCCAGGGTGGGGTTGGTGCAGATACGCAGTATTTT. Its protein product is CASSLVQGGVGADTQYF.

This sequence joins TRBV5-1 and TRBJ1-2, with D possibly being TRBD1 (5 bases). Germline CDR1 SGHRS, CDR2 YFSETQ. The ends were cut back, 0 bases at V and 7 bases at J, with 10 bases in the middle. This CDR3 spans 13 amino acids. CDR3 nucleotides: TGCGCCAGCAGCTTGGTTACGGGGGGTGGCTACACCTTC. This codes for CASSLVTGGGYTF.

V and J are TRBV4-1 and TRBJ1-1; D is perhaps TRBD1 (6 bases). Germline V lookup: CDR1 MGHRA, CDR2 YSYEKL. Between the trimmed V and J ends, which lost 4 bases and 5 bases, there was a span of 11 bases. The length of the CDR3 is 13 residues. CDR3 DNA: TGCGCCAGCAGCCGGACAGACCCAACTGAAGCTTTCTTT. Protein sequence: CASSRTDPTEAFF.

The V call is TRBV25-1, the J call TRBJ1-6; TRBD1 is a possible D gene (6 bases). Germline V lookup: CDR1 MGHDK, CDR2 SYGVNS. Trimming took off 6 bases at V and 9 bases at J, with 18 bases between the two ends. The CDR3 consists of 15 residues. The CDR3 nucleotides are TGTGCCAGCAGGTCAGGACAGCTGTTAAGTTCACCCCTCCACTTT. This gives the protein CASRSGQLLSSPLHF.

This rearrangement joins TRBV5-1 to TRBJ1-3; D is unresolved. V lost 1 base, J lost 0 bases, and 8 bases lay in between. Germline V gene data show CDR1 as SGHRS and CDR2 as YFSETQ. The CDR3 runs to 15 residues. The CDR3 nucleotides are TGCGCCAGCAGCTTGAGAGGGTACTCTGGAAACACCATATATTTT. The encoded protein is CASSLRGYSGNTIYF.

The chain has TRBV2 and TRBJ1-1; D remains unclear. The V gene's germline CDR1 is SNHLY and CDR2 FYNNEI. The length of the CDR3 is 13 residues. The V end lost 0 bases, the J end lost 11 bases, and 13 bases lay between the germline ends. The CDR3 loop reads CASSEAMRVRAFF. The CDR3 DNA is TGTGCCAGCAGTGAAGCGATGCGGGTTCGGGCTTTCTTT.